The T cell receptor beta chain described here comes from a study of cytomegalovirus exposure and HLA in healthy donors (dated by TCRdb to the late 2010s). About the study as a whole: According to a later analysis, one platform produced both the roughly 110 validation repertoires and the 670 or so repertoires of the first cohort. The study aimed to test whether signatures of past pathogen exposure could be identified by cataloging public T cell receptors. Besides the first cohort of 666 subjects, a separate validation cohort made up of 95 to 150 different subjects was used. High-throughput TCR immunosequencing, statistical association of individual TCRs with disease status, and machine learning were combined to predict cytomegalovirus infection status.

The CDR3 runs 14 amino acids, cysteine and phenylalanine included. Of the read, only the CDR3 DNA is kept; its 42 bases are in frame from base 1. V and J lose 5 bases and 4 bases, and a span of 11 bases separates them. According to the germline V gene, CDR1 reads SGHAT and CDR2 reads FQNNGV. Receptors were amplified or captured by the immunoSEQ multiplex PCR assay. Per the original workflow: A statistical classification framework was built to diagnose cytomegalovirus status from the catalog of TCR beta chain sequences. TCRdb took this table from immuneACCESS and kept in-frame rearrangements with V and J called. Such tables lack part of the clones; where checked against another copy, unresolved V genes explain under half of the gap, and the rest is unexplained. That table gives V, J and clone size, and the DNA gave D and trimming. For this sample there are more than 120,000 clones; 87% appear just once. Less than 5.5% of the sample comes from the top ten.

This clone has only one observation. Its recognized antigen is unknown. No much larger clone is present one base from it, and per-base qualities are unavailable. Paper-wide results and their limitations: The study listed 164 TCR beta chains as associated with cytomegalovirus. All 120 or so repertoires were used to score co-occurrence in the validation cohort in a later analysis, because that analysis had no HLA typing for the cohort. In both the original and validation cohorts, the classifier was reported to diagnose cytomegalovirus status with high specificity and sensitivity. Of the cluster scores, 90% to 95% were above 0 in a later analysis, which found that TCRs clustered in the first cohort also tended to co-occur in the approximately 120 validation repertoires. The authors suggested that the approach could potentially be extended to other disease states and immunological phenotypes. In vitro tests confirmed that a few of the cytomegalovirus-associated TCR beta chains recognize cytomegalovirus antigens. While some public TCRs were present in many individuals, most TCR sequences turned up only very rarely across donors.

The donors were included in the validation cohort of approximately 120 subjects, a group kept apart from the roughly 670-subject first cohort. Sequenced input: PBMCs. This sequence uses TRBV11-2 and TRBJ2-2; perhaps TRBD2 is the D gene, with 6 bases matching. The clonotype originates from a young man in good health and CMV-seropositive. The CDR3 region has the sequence CASSSGSTTGELFF. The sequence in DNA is TGTGCCAGCAGCAGCGGGTCTACCACCGGGGAGCTGTTTTTT.